This T cell receptor (beta chain) derives from a study of cytomegalovirus exposure and HLA in healthy donors (dated by TCRdb to 2017 to 2019). About the investigation overall: An earlier analysis of fewer than 750 of the donors reported 276 Gb of sequence data and 95 million to 120 million unique TCR beta sequences obtained from some 170 million T cells. About 280 gigabases of sequencing data and approximately 85 million unique TCR sequences were included in an early release covering around 600 HLA-typed donors. The genetic ancestry cluster associated with self-reported Caucasian donors included around four fifths of the 300 to 400 genotyped donors. The study aimed to test whether signatures of past pathogen exposure could be identified by cataloging public T cell receptors. The study profiled the T cell repertoires of 666 subjects by immunosequencing and related them to cytomegalovirus serostatus. Along with the approximately 700-subject first cohort, a separate validation cohort of over a hundred different subjects was used. To predict cytomegalovirus infection status, the study combined high-throughput TCR immunosequencing, statistical association of individual TCRs with disease status, and machine learning. A later analysis re-examined previously published TCR beta repertoires from around 670 donors and added high-resolution HLA genotyping to investigate patterns of TCR occurrence. The later analysis used no new phenotypic data to find candidate immune exposures, relying instead on TCR beta sequences and their occurrence across donors. An earlier analysis of several hundred of the donors applied high-throughput TCR beta sequencing to assess whether each TCR beta V gene segment acted as functional or pseudogenic. Alongside the repertoire data, information on donor age, sex, ethnicity and CMV serostatus was compiled. In a later genetic analysis, genome-wide SNP genotypes for about three fifths of the roughly 670 donors were used, and that subset was treated as a discovery cohort. All discovery cohort repertoires had been generated on a single sequencing platform. Both class I and class II loci were covered by HLA typing, at four-digit resolution. The number of donors typed differed by locus, with roughly 620-640 for A, B, C, DRB1 and DQB1, around 500 for DQA1, approximately 580 for DPA1, and some 450 for DPB1. Roughly 5 DR-DQ haplotypes were treated as single units for association and clustering because of strong linkage in the cohort. Among almost 400 genotyped donors of the cohort, an average of around 240,000 unique TCR beta nucleotide sequences were sequenced per donor, around 18% of them non-productive.

Regarding this clone: Which antigen it targets is not known.

General findings and caveats noted by the study authors: Sequencing depth was assumed to be roughly uniform across donors in the presence/absence analyses, though that assumption may not hold. In vitro tests confirmed that a few of the cytomegalovirus-associated TCR beta chains recognize cytomegalovirus antigens. According to a later analysis, most CMV-associated TCR beta chains appeared to be HLA-restricted, and the HLA associations seemed to be driven largely by CMV exposure. Only TCR beta chains were sequenced in this cohort, and the absence of alpha or paired-chain data limited detectable features. In a later analysis, about 17,000 TCR beta sequences were associated with specific HLA alleles at a false discovery rate of 0.05. A group of highly shared sequence variants was considered likely to be a technical artifact of the sequencing pipeline. According to a later genetic analysis, donors in an Asian-associated ancestry cluster had fewer N-insertions in productive TCRs than the approximately 610-donor mean. In a later genetic analysis, a missense DCLRE1C variant was associated with V-gene and J-gene trimming of TCR beta chains, and the association was replicated in an independent cohort. In the study, approximately 160 TCR beta chains were listed as associated with cytomegalovirus. Because HLA typing was missing for some donors at each locus, association tests included only the typed subset. It was suggested by the authors that the approach could potentially be generalized to other disease states and immunological phenotypes. A further reported finding was that TCR beta sequences accurately predicted the HLA-A and HLA-B alleles for most subjects in the first cohort. While some public TCRs were present in many individuals, most TCR sequences turned up only very rarely across donors. Some IMGT-functional V segments, including TRBV6-2 and TRBV6-3, could not be told apart with the 87-base-pair reads, so those segments were excluded. An earlier analysis of 450 to 750 of the donors showed that most TCR beta V segments appeared in productive rearrangements either about 87% or about 30% of the time, which broadly matched IMGT annotations. In a later analysis, HLA-associated TCR beta chains showed more clonal expansion and lower generation probabilities than non-associated chains that were equally common. Because counts were too low, 15 to 20 rarely observed V segments, including chromosome 9 orphons, were excluded from the earlier analysis of around 590 of the donors. Correlated functional status among segregating V segments might be attributable to linkage disequilibrium, but an unknown experimental factor could not be ruled out. A later analysis reported that several top co-occurrence clusters appeared linked to parvovirus B19, influenza, CMV and Epstein-Barr virus. The classifier was reported to diagnose cytomegalovirus status with high specificity and sensitivity in both the original and validation cohorts. In a later analysis, the rate of TCR association differed among HLA loci, with DRB1 alleles having the most associated TCRs and HLA-C alleles having the fewest. CMV serostatus was the only immune exposure information available for the cohort. When HLA alleles, especially DR and DQ, strongly co-occurred, TCR associations were difficult to assign to individual alleles.

The cohort consisted of 650 to 700 healthy bone marrow donors. At the time of sampling, every cohort member was nominally healthy, though immune exposures that went unrecorded were likely present. The donor was CMV seropositive and belonged to the group of 250 to 300 seropositive cohort members. A peripheral blood sample was provided by each donor, and peripheral blood mononuclear cells were used for TCR beta sequencing. The Qiagen DNeasy Blood Extraction Kit was used to extract genomic DNA from the blood cell samples. The library came from the immunoSEQ multiplex PCR assay. The multiplex PCR relied on a mix of 60 forward primers for TCR Vbeta segments and 13 reverse primers for TCR Jbeta segments. A multiplex PCR assay on genomic DNA amplified the CDR3 region of rearranged TCR beta genes. The amplified TCR beta libraries were sequenced on the Illumina HiSeq System as 87-base-pair reads. The paper's data handling went like this. In a later analysis, tens of millions of unique TCR beta chains were counted across the roughly 670 repertoires, and around 11 million of these chains were shared by at least two donors. To remove PCR and sequencing errors, raw reads were error-corrected and collapsed into unique sequences using a nearest-neighbor algorithm that merged closely related sequences. To assign V, D and J gene segments, CDR3 sequences were aligned to IMGT reference sequences. For a sequence to be retained, a match of at least six nucleotides to both a V gene segment and a J gene segment was required. Rearrangements were called productive when the CDR3 lacked stop codons and stayed in frame with V and J; all others were non-productive. CDR3 was defined according to IMGT convention as the region running from the second conserved V-encoded cysteine to the conserved J-encoded phenylalanine. The earlier analysis of about 590 of the donors excluded sequences that lacked an unambiguous match to a single V gene segment. In an earlier analysis of some 590 of the donors, V segments were called functional above 56.7% productive rearrangements and were called segregating when the between-donor standard deviation exceeded 5%. A statistical classification framework was built to diagnose cytomegalovirus status from the catalog of TCR beta chain sequences. A later analysis assigned V and J genes by comparing TCR nucleotide sequences with IMGT/GENE-DB human TR gene sequences. Using the TCRdist pipeline, a later analysis assigned CDR3 sequences along with most-parsimonious VDJ recombination scenarios. In a later analysis, each TCR beta chain was defined by its CDR3 amino acid sequence together with its V-gene family, and reads without a unique V-gene family were excluded. In a later analysis, 450 to 600 highly shared, low-generation-probability nucleotide sequences were removed to address suspected cross-contamination and a sequencing artifact. In a later analysis, a clonal expansion index was calculated for each public chain from normalized within-repertoire ranks of inferred template counts. Generation probabilities in a later analysis came from a VDJ recombination model fitted to out-of-frame rearrangements, and those results were checked against IGoR. A later analysis scored TCR-TCR, TCR-HLA and TCR-CMV co-occurrence with hypergeometric tests, applying a repertoire-size bias correction to TCR pairs. A later analysis estimated false discovery rates by permuting HLA or CMV assignments 20 times. In a later analysis, co-occurring TCRs were grouped using DBSCAN, and TCRdist sequence similarity was added for clustering within HLA-allele-positive subsets. Repertoires with fewer than 30,000 or more than 120,000 public chains, plus five repertoires with anomalous nucleotide sharing, were excluded from co-occurrence clustering. The clones in this table, taken by TCRdb from immuneACCESS, are in-frame only. Not every clone is retained; where verified, under half of the shortfall comes from an unresolved V gene, and the cause of the rest is unknown. The V and J calls and clone size were taken over from that table, and D and trimming were inferred from the DNA. The record for this sample contains tens of thousands of clones. Approximately 2% of the sample belongs to the ten largest clones.

The germline V gene gives CDR1 as MNHNS and CDR2 as SASEGT. V loses 0 bases, J loses 2 bases, and the germline ends lie 18 bases apart. The cysteine opens and the phenylalanine closes a CDR3 of 18 amino acids. The kept DNA is CDR3 alone, 54 bases in frame from the first base. The sequence came from a woman aged 35 to 49 in good health and CMV-seropositive. Recombination connected TRBV6-1 to TRBJ2-3, and the D gene may be TRBD1, 6 bases matching. Sequencing was done on a sample of PBMCs. The DNA is as follows: TGTGCCAGCAGTGAAGCGGGGACACTTACATTCCTCACAGATACGCAGTATTTT. Translated, this is CASSEAGTLTFLTDTQYF.